The entry that follows covers one T cell receptor beta chain sequence. The entry originates in a study of blood T cell repertoires in COVID-19. Repertoires were generated with immunoSEQ multiplex PCR, while TCRdb's copy carries only in-frame clones and drops some. The data contain fewer than 200,000 clones, 84% of them singletons. With 5 bases clipped from V and 3 bases from J, the junction kept 8 bases outside the gene matches. Looked up from germline, CDR1 is SGHAT and CDR2 is FQNNGV. The CDR3 loop spans 15 amino acids. The receptor was isolated from a man in his forties who had recovered from COVID-19. V and J are TRBV11-2 and TRBJ1-1, with 8 bases that match TRBD1. Material: peripheral blood. In nucleotides, the CDR3 is TGTGCCAGCAGCCCCCTGGGCAGGGGGCACACTGAAGCTTTCTTT. Its translation: CASSPLGRGHTEAFF. The complete variable domain, with remaining parts taken from reference TRBV11-2 and TRBJ1-1, reads EAGVAQSPRYKIIEKRQSVAFWCNPISGHATLYWYQQILGQGPKLLIQFQNNGVVDDSQLPKDRFSAERLKGVDSTLKIQPAKLEDSAVYLCASSPLGRGHTEAFFGQGTRLTVV.